The rows below give T cell receptor beta chains drawn from one sample of a study of radiotherapy plus CTLA-4 blockade in lung cancer. Some clones are missing from TCRdb's copy, which holds only in-frame ones; the method was immunoSEQ multiplex PCR. The data contain roughly 51,000 clones, approximately 86% of them seen just once; the ten biggest clones take up over 15%. The specimen comprised peripheral blood, sampled from a patient treated with radiotherapy plus ipilimumab. These receptor sequences come from a human donor with non-small cell lung cancer that progressed on radiotherapy plus ipilimumab. Some clones in this sample may be carry-over from other donors' samples. The CDR3 runs from the conserved cysteine through the conserved F or W. A D gene is named only where the DNA matches it firmly. Not all rows give a size; the values are once, few, many and, for expanded clones, a class.

abundance	j_gene	d_gene	v_gene	CDR3nt	CDR3aa
few	TRBJ2-5	NA	TRBV7-2	TGTGCCAGCAGCCTACGACAAACACGCAACCAAGAGACCCAGTACTTC	CASSLRQTRNQETQYF
NA	TRBJ2-1	TRBD1	TRBV7-9	TGTGCCAGCAGCTCTCGGACAGGGGATTACAATGAGCAGTTCTTC	CASSSRTGDYNEQFF
NA	TRBJ2-1	TRBD2	TRBV4-1	TGCGCCAGCAGACAGATGGGACTAGCGGGAGACAATGAGCAGTTCTTC	CASRQMGLAGDNEQFF
few	TRBJ1-2	NA	TRBV5-3	TGTGCCAGAAGCTTGTGGACTGCAGTTAGCTATGGCTACACCTTC	CARSLWTAVSYGYTF
NA	TRBJ2-5	NA	TRBV2	TGTGCCAGCAGAAAGGACATTGAGACCCAGTACTTC	CASRKDIETQYF
NA	TRBJ1-1	NA	TRBV9	TGTGCCAGCAGCCCAAGAGAAATTCTGGTCGGGGACACTGAAGCTTTCTTT	CASSPREILVGDTEAFF
NA	TRBJ1-1	NA	TRBV18	TGTGCCAGCTCACGCACAAAGAACACTGAAGCTTTCTTT	CASSRTKNTEAFF
few	TRBJ1-5	NA	TRBV5-6	TGTGCCAGCAGCTTGGCCAGGGCGGGCAATCAGCCCCAGCATTTT	CASSLARAGNQPQHF
NA	TRBJ2-1	TRBD1	TRBV2	TGTGCCAGCAGAGTCGGACAACAGGGGAGAAATGAGCAGTTCTTC	CASRVGQQGRNEQFF
few	TRBJ2-2	TRBD2	TRBV5-4	TGTGCCAGCAGCCAAAAAGCGGGGTGTACCGGGGAGCTGTTTTTT	CASSQKAGCTGELFF
NA	TRBJ1-3	NA	TRBV19	TGTGCCAGTAGTACTACTTCTTCTGGAAACACCATATATTTT	CASSTTSSGNTIYF
NA	TRBJ2-1	NA	TRBV27	TGTGCCAGCAGTTTATCTTCGAATGAGCAGTTCTTC	CASSLSSNEQFF
NA	TRBJ1-1	NA	TRBV7-9	TGTGCCAGCAGCAAAACCGGTCTGAACACTGAAGCTTTCTTT	CASSKTGLNTEAFF
few	TRBJ2-7	NA	TRBV6-6	TGTGCCAGCAGTTACGAGGGGGTTGGTTACGAGCAGTACTTC	CASSYEGVGYEQYF
NA	TRBJ2-7	NA	TRBV28	TGTGCCAGCAGTATCGCGGACAGTCACGAGCAGTACTTC	CASSIADSHEQYF
NA	TRBJ2-5	TRBD2	TRBV5-6	TGTGCCAGCAGCAAGGAACTAGCGGGGGGGCCTTATGTGGAGACCCAGTACTTC	CASSKELAGGPYVETQYF
NA	TRBJ1-4	NA	TRBV6-5	TGTGCCAGCAGTTACTCGAGCAGGGGCTTTAATGAAAAACTGTTTTTT	CASSYSSRGFNEKLFF
NA	TRBJ1-3	NA	TRBV4-3	TGCGCCAGCAGCCAAGAGGGAGCGAGGGCCTCTGGAAACACCATATATTTT	CASSQEGARASGNTIYF